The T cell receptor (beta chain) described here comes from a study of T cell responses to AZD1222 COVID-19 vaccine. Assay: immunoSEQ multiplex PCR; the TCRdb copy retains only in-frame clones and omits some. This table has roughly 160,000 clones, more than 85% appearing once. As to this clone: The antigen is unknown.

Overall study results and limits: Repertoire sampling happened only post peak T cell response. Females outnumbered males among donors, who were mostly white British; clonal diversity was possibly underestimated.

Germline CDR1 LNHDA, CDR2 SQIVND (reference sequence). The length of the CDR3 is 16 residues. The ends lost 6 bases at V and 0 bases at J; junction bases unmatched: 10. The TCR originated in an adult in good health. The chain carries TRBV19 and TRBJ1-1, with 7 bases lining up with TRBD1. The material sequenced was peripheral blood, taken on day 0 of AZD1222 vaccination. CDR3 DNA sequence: TGTGCCAGTAGAACCCTGACAGGGAGACTGAACACTGAAGCTTTCTTT. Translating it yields CASRTLTGRLNTEAFF.